The next 17 T cell receptor beta chains were all read from a single sample in a study of metastatic and nonmetastatic thyroid tumors. Patients underwent thyroid surgery, and none had received any treatment before it. With MiXCR, TCRdb reprocessed the PCR reads. The profile shows about 16,000 clones, around 13% of them singletons. The sequenced sample consisted of blood. The origin of the receptors is a female donor with papillary thyroid cancer or a benign thyroid nodule (not recorded which). Some clones in this sample may be carry-over from other donors' samples.

By frequency in the sample, this clone is medium-sized. CDR3: CASSSGTGVTGELFF. The CDR3 bases are TGTGCCAGCAGTTCCGGGACAGGGGTCACCGGGGAGCTGTTTTTT. The chain recombines TRBV12-3 or TRBV12-4 with TRBJ2-2; 10 bases are a match to TRBD1. Unmatched junction bases numbered 3, after V lost 4 bases and J lost 4 bases. The CDR3 runs 15 residues.

There are many counts of this clone. J is TRBJ1-1 and V is TRBV7-8; no clear D gene. CDR1 and CDR2 from the germline V gene are SGHVS and FQNEAQ. This CDR3 spans 15 amino acids. V lost 5 bases, J lost 1 base, and 14 bases lay in between. CDR3 in amino acids: CASSLQLRENTEAFF. CDR3 DNA: TGTGCCAGCAGCCTTCAGTTGAGAGAGAACACTGAAGCTTTCTTT. The full variable domain, rest sourced from reference TRBV7-8 and TRBJ1-1, is GAGVSQSPRYKVAKRGQDVALRCDPISGHVSLFWYQQALGQGPEFLTYFQNEAQLDKSGLPSDRFFAERPEGSVSTLKIQRTQQEDSAVYLCASSLQLRENTEAFFGQGTRLTVV.

In its sample, this clone was seen once. The genes are TRBV11-1 and TRBJ2-1; possibly TRBD2 for D (7 bases). The V gene's germline CDR1 is SGHAT and CDR2 FQDESV (reference sequence). V was cut by 2 bases and J by 8 bases, with 19 bases left in between. The CDR3 totals 16 residues. Written as DNA, the CDR3 is TGTGCCAGCAGCTTACCCAAACTATCGGGGGGCCATGAGCAGTTCTTC. Residues: CASSLPKLSGGHEQFF.

This clone has at least ten counts. Other nucleotide sequences from this sample produce the same CDR3. The V and J genes are TRBV7-2 and TRBJ2-1, with D perhaps TRBD1 (5 bases). V shed 3 bases and J shed 5 bases, with 8 bases lying between them. In germline, CDR1 is SGHTA, CDR2 FQGNSA. This CDR3 is 13 amino acids long. The CDR3 spells CASSLGQDNEQFF. The CDR3 DNA follows: TGTGCCAGCAGCTTGGGGCAGGACAATGAGCAGTTCTTC. Full variable domain (remainder filled in from reference TRBV7-2 and TRBJ2-1): GAGVSQSPSNKVTEKGKDVELRCDPISGHTALYWYRQSLGQGLEFLIYFQGNSAPDKSGLPSDRFSAERTGGSVSTLTIQRTQQEDSAVYLCASSLGQDNEQFFGPGTRLTVL.

This clone was seen a few times. This chain uses TRBV2 with TRBJ2-3, with a possible D match to TRBD2 (5 bases). This CDR3 has 16 amino acids. In germline, CDR1 is SNHLY, CDR2 FYNNEI. Trimming took 4 bases from V and 5 from J, leaving 19 bases between them. CDR3 loop: CASSVLRRTRKDTQYF. The CDR3 nucleotides are TGTGCCAGCAGTGTCTTAAGAAGAACTAGAAAAGATACGCAGTATTTT.

This clone occurred many times. This sequence joins TRBV7-8 and TRBJ2-7, with 7 bases lining up with TRBD2. Germline loops: CDR1 SGHVS, CDR2 FQNEAQ. V gave up 3 bases and J gave up 8 bases; unmatched junction bases: 1. CDR3 length: 11 amino acids. CDR3 loop: CASSFGGKQYF. CDR3 bases: TGTGCCAGCAGCTTCGGGGGGAAGCAGTACTTC. The complete variable domain, with remaining parts taken from reference TRBV7-8 and TRBJ2-7, reads GAGVSQSPRYKVAKRGQDVALRCDPISGHVSLFWYQQALGQGPEFLTYFQNEAQLDKSGLPSDRFFAERPEGSVSTLKIQRTQQEDSAVYLCASSFGGKQYFGPGTRLTVT.

Ten or more counts support this clone. An end of the junction differs from the germline gene, which may be a read error. J is TRBJ1-1 and V is TRBV29-1; D perhaps matches TRBD1 (6 bases). This CDR3 spans 13 amino acids. CDR1 is SQVTM and CDR2 is ANQGSEA in the germline V gene. CDR3 protein: CSAEGTLNTEVFF. The DNA for the CDR3 is TGCAGCGCTGAGGGGACATTGAACACTGAAGTTTTCTTT.

This clone has a count of ten or more. The rearrangement joins TRBV5-1 to TRBJ1-1; 9 bases map to TRBD1. Germline V gives CDR1 SGHRS, CDR2 YFSETQ. The CDR3 contains 13 residues. With V trimmed by 2 bases and J by 4 bases, 0 bases remained unmatched. CDR3 bases: TGCGCCAGCAGCTTACAGGGGGCCACTGAAGCTTTCTTT. Translating gives CASSLQGATEAFF.

This clone was counted only a few times. The V gene is TRBV27, the J gene TRBJ1-2; TRBD1 is a possible D gene (5 bases). CDR1 is MNHEY, CDR2 SMNVEV, per germline (reference sequence). This CDR3 has 13 residues. V was cut by 4 bases and J by 9 bases, with 15 bases left in between. CDR3 sequence reads: CASSYRGVHCYTF. CDR3 coding DNA: TGTGCCAGCAGTTACCGGGGGGTACATTGCTACACCTTC.

V usage is TRBV6-1 and J usage is TRBJ2-6; no clear D gene. Trimming stripped 8 bases from V and 0 bases from J, with 5 bases between. The CDR3 is 13 amino acids. CDR1 is MNHNS, CDR2 SASEGT, per germline. CDR3 in amino acids: CASWGSGANVLTF. The CDR3 bases are TGTGCCAGCTGGGGCTCTGGGGCCAACGTCCTGACTTTC.

The chain combines TRBV12-3 or TRBV12-4 with TRBJ2-2; 7 bases are shared with TRBD2. This CDR3 contains 14 residues. V was pared by 8 bases and J by 2 bases, with 5 bases of the junction left unmatched. The CDR3 nucleotides are TGTGCCAGCGGGACTATCCATAACACCGGGGAGCTGTTTTTT. It specifies CASGTIHNTGELFF.

This clone came up many times. V is TRBV2 and J is TRBJ2-6; TRBD2 might be the D (6 bases). V was shortened by 4 bases and J by 2 bases, with 12 bases between the two germline ends. The CDR3 runs 16 residues. Germline CDR1 SNHLY, CDR2 FYNNEI. This chain's CDR3 is CASSVGGLAGANVLTF. The CDR3 nucleotides read TGTGCCAGCAGTGTGGGGGGTTTGGCTGGGGCCAACGTCCTGACTTTC.

This clone was counted at least ten times. The chain is built from TRBV3-1 and TRBJ2-1; D remains ambiguous. Germline V lookup: CDR1 LGHDT, CDR2 YNNKEL (reference sequence). The CDR3 runs 11 residues. V shed 7 bases and J shed 4 bases, with 5 bases lying between them. Here the CDR3 reads CASTLYNEQFF. The CDR3 region has the DNA TGTGCCAGCACCCTTTACAATGAGCAGTTCTTC.

The sample holds many counts of this clone. The chain recombines TRBV19 with TRBJ1-5; a weak D match, TRBD1 (5 bases). The germline V and J ends were trimmed by 9 bases and 5 bases, with 17 bases remaining between them. The CDR3 contains 14 residues. Germline CDR1 and CDR2: LNHDA and SQIVND (reference sequence). CDR3 DNA: TGTGCCAGCATCCAGAGAGGGGCCGATCAGCCCCAGCATTTT. The encoded protein is CASIQRGADQPQHF.

This clone was detected ten times or more. The chain combines TRBV27 with TRBJ2-5, with a tentative D call TRBD2 (6 bases). The germline V gene has CDR1 MNHEY and CDR2 SMNVEV (reference sequence). Trimming shortened V by 0 bases and J by 4 bases, and 12 bases separated the two germline ends. This CDR3 has 15 amino acids. CDR3 DNA: TGTGCCAGCAGTTTATCCACGGGGGTAGGAGAGACCCAGTACTTC. Protein product: CASSLSTGVGETQYF.

This clone was recorded at least ten times. This rearrangement joins TRBV7-9 to TRBJ1-3, with 10 bases aligning to TRBD1. The J segment lost 3 bases and the V segment lost 5 bases, leaving 4 bases of the junction unmatched. CDR3 length: 15 amino acids. The germline V gene encodes CDR1 SEHNR and CDR2 FQNEAQ (reference sequence). The CDR3 nucleotides are TGTGCCAGCAGCCCCGGGACAGGGGTTGGAAACACCATATATTTT. Translation gives CASSPGTGVGNTIYF.

This clone was counted a single time. A junction boundary mismatches the germline segment, possibly from a read error. This chain joins TRBV7-7 and TRBJ2-2; a weak D match, TRBD2 (6 bases). The CDR3 runs to 15 residues. Germline V gene data show CDR1 as SSHAT and CDR2 as FNYEAQ (reference sequence). The DNA of the CDR3 is TGTGCTAGCAGCCTAAGTGCAGGGACTGCCGGGGAGCTGTTTTTT. It encodes CASSLSAGTAGELFF.